These T cell receptor beta chains were read from a single sample in a study of cytomegalovirus exposure and HLA in healthy donors. The method was immunoSEQ multiplex PCR; TCRdb's version includes in-frame clones alone and lacks a portion of them. The sample includes over 120,000 clones, 70% to 90% of them seen just once. The sequenced sample consisted of PBMCs. These receptors were taken from a man aged 50 or older in good health and CMV-seronegative. Each CDR3 is given with its conserved first and last residue.

TRBJ2-1 TRBV5-1 CASSLELADYNEQFF
TRBJ2-4 TRBV5-6 CASSSRGAKNIQYF
TRBJ2-2 TRBV29-1 CSVSTGNTGELFF
TRBJ2-1 TRBV29-1 CSVPQLDYNEQFF
TRBJ2-1 TRBV6-5 CASSYSYYNEQFF
TRBJ2-1 TRBV5-6 CASSLVAGAIYNEQFF
TRBJ1-6 TRBV7-2 CASSFGTVNSPLHF
TRBJ2-7 TRBV2 CASSEATSGTYEQYF
TRBJ1-1 TRBV5-8 CASSLVGPGGNTEAFF
TRBJ1-4 TRBV5-1 CASSTPGTGEEKLFF
TRBJ2-7 TRBV18 CASSPDRVSYEQYF
TRBJ2-1 TRBV15 CATSRVGFPPNEQFF
TRBJ2-1 TRBV5-1 CASGLLAGSYNEQFF
TRBJ1-6 TRBV27 CASTFRNTGNNSPLHF
TRBJ1-5 TRBV30 CAWSVGRGQPQHF
TRBJ2-3 TRBV5-1 CASSLGRLAGDTQYF
TRBJ2-7 TRBV9 CASSPLPEGEQYF
TRBJ1-1 TRBV7-6 CASSPGTGRGNTEAFF
TRBJ1-1 TRBV27 CASSFAPYPGQVNTEAFF
TRBJ2-3 TRBV2 CASSESGASTDTQYF
TRBJ1-2 TRBV7-8 CASSSNRQGNYGYTF
TRBJ2-1 TRBV13 CASTLGEGLYNEQFF
TRBJ2-7 TRBV2 CASSRQGSYEQYF
TRBJ2-1 TRBV9 CASSRDSSLNEQFF
TRBJ1-5 TRBV30 CAWSVQYSNQPQHF
TRBJ1-5 TRBV5-1 CASSKTGTGDQPQHF
TRBJ2-6 TRBV5-1 CASSGTGAGANVLTF